Listed below are T cell receptor beta chains from one sample, sequenced in a study of T cells after posttransplantation cyclophosphamide. Assay used: immunoSEQ multiplex PCR; TCRdb lists only in-frame clones, some missing. Of about 21,000 clones in the sample, roughly 98% are singletons; the top ten hold under 0.15%. Input material: naive CD8+ T cells sorted from PBMCs. These receptors were obtained from a man between 35 and 55 years old in good health, CMV-negative, and a related stem cell transplant donor. Each CDR3 is given with its conserved first and last residue. The D gene is left open where the match is weak. Size is omitted from some rows. Given values are once, few, many or a class for expanded clones.

TRBJ2-1 | TRBV28 | - | - | TGTGCCAGCAGCGTCGGACGGGAATCCTACAATGAGCAGTTCTTC | CASSVGRESYNEQFF
TRBJ2-1 | TRBV5-4 | - | TRBD1 | TGTGCCAGCAGCTTGGGCAGGGGGATAGGGAATGAGCAGTTCTTC | CASSLGRGIGNEQFF
TRBJ1-2 | TRBV18 | - | - | TGTGCCAGCTCAGGGCCTAACTATGGCTACACCTTC | CASSGPNYGYTF
TRBJ2-2 | TRBV28 | - | TRBD1 | TGTGCCAGCAGTTTATTGACAGGGACCGGGGAGCTGTTTTTT | CASSLLTGTGELFF
TRBJ2-3 | TRBV27 | - | - | TGTGCCAGCAGTTCAACAACAGGATTTGGACGTATCGTTACGCAGTATTTT | CASSSTTGFGRIVTQYF
TRBJ1-4 | TRBV28 | - | - | TGTGCCAGCAGTCTGGGACTTGATAATGAAAAACTGTTTTTT | CASSLGLDNEKLFF
TRBJ2-1 | TRBV28 | - | TRBD2 | TGTGCCAGCAGTTCCCTCGGACTAGCGGGAGCCTACAATGAGCAGTTCTTC | CASSSLGLAGAYNEQFF
TRBJ1-2 | TRBV30 | - | - | TGTGCCTGGAGTGTTAACGGACTAGGAGGCTACACCTTC | CAWSVNGLGGYTF
TRBJ1-1 | TRBV30 | once | - | TGTGCCTGTCAGCAGGGCACTGAAGCTTTCTTT | CACQQGTEAFF
TRBJ1-2 | TRBV27 | once | - | TGTGCCAGCAGTCAAGGGAGAGTGGATGGCTACACCTTC | CASSQGRVDGYTF
TRBJ1-4 | TRBV4-2 | - | - | TGTGCCAGCAGCCAAGGAGGGCCAGGGGAGAAACTGTTTTTT | CASSQGGPGEKLFF
TRBJ2-4 | TRBV7-2 | once | - | TGTGCCAGCAGCGTACAGGGCGGCAAAAACATTCAGTACTTC | CASSVQGGKNIQYF
TRBJ1-2 | TRBV27 | once | - | TGTGCCAGCCGAGGGCCGTACAATGGCTACACCTTC | CASRGPYNGYTF
TRBJ2-1 | TRBV10-1 | once | TRBD2 | TGCGCCAGCAGCAGCGGGGCTAGCGACTACAATGAGCAGTTCTTC | CASSSGASDYNEQFF
TRBJ1-1 | TRBV28 | - | - | TGTGCCAGCAGGCCACAGGGCCCTCGGACTGAAGCTTTCTTT | CASRPQGPRTEAFF
TRBJ2-3 | TRBV2 | - | TRBD1 | TGTGCCAGCAGTACCTCGATTGGACAGGGCGGCACAGATACGCAGTATTTT | CASSTSIGQGGTDTQYF
TRBJ2-7 | TRBV7-9 | - | - | TGTGCCAGCGGTCAGGGGGGATACGAGCAGTACTTC | CASGQGGYEQYF